Below, 5 T cell receptor beta chains from the same sample are listed, as sequenced in a study of radiation and T cells in renal cell carcinoma. TCRdb keeps only in-frame clones here, not all; method: immunoSEQ multiplex PCR. Of around 86,000 clones detected, 65% to 90% appear once; the ten largest clones hold approximately 22%. Time point defined: blood 2 weeks post-SBRT. As for treatment: 15 Gy SBRT to primary tumor, nephrectomy 4 weeks later. Here the sequenced sample was blood, taken from a patient whose treatment included radiotherapy and nephrectomy. The receptors derive from a woman aged 50 to 60 with renal cell carcinoma.

This chain links TRBV6-5 with TRBJ2-7; D not resolved. Trimming took 0 bases from V and 7 from J, leaving 4 bases between them. Germline loops: CDR1 MNHEY, CDR2 SVGAGI. The CDR3 totals 11 residues. The CDR3 DNA reads TGTGCCAGCAGTTACTCGAGAGAGCAGTACTTC. As protein: CASSYSREQYF.

This clone was seen once. The rearrangement joins TRBV5-4 to TRBJ2-5; 9 positions agree with TRBD2. The germline V gene encodes CDR1 SGHNT and CDR2 YYREEE (reference sequence). The CDR3 is made up of 16 amino acids. V was pared by 3 bases and J by 5 bases, with 11 bases of the junction left unmatched. The CDR3 sequence: CASSWDSGSGGETQYF. CDR3 sequence (DNA): TGTGCCAGCAGCTGGGATAGCGGGAGCGGTGGCGAGACCCAGTACTTC.

V and J are TRBV5-4 and TRBJ2-2, with TRBD2 identical over 10 bases. The germline V gene encodes CDR1 SGHNT and CDR2 YYREEE (reference sequence). V lost 9 bases and J lost 5; bases outside the gene matches: 10. The CDR3 has 15 amino acids. The CDR3 sequence: CATNSPGLATGELFF. The DNA for the CDR3 is TGTGCCACCAACTCCCCGGGACTAGCGACCGGGGAGCTGTTTTTT. The entire variable domain, with the rest obtained from reference TRBV5-4 and TRBJ2-2, is as follows: ETGVTQSPTHLIKTRGQQVTLRCSSQSGHNTVSWYQQALGQGPQFIFQYYREEENGRGNFPPRFSGLQFPNYSSELNVNALELDDSALYLCATNSPGLATGELFFGEGSRLTVL.

V is TRBV7-9 and J is TRBJ2-5, with 9 bases identical to TRBD2. This CDR3 has 15 amino acids. V trimming: 2 bases; J trimming: 5 bases; junction bases outside the gene matches: 6. Germline assignment: CDR1 SEHNR and CDR2 FQNEAQ (reference sequence). The CDR3 sequence is CASSLLLREGETQYF. CDR3 nucleotides: TGTGCCAGCAGCTTACTCTTGCGGGAGGGGGAGACCCAGTACTTC.

This chain joins TRBV5-4 and TRBJ2-3; 9 nucleotides align to TRBD2. The CDR3 extends over 15 amino acids. Germline V CDR1 and CDR2: SGHNT, YYREEE (reference sequence). J gave up 0 bases and V 7 bases, and 6 bases lay outside the gene matches. CDR3 protein: CASQSGGLSTDTQYF. In nucleotides, the CDR3 is TGTGCCAGCCAGAGCGGGGGGCTTAGCACAGATACGCAGTATTTT. Based on the CDR3 plus reference TRBV5-4 and TRBJ2-3, the full variable domain is ETGVTQSPTHLIKTRGQQVTLRCSSQSGHNTVSWYQQALGQGPQFIFQYYREEENGRGNFPPRFSGLQFPNYSSELNVNALELDDSALYLCASQSGGLSTDTQYFGPGTRLTVL.